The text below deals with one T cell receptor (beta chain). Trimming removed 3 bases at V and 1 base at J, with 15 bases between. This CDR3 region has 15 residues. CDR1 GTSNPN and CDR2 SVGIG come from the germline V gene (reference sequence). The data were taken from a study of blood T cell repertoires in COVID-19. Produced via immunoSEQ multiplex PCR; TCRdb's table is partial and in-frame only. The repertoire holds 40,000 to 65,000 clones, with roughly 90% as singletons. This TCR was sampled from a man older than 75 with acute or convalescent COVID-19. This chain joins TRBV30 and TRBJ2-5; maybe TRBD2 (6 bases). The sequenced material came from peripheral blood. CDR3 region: CAWSRTGTPQETQYF. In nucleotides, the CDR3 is TGTGCCTGGAGCAGGACCGGGACTCCCCAAGAGACCCAGTACTTC.